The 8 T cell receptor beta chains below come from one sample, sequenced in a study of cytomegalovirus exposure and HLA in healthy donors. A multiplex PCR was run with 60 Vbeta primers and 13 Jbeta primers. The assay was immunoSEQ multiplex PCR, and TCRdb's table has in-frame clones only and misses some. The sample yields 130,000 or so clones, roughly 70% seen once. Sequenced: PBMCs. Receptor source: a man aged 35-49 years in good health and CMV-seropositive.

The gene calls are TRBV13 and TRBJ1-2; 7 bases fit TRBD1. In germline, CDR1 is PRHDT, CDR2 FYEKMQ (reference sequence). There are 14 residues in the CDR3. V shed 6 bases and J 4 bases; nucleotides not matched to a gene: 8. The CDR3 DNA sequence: TGTGCCAGCAGTTCGGACAGGACGTTCTATGGCTACACCTTC. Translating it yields CASSSDRTFYGYTF.

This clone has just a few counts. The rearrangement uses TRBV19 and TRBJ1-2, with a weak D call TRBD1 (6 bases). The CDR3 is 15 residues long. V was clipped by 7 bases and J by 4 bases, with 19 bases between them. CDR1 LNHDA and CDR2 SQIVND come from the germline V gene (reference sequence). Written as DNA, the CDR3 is TGTGCCAGTATCCCTTCCCTAGGACAGATCTATGGCTACACCTTC. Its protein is CASIPSLGQIYGYTF.

The CDR3, as DNA: TGTGCCAGCAGCCAAGAGAACCGGGGGGAGCAGTACTTC. As protein: CASSQENRGEQYF. The chain carries TRBV14 and TRBJ2-7, with D possibly TRBD2 on 6 matching bases. Trimming removed 0 bases at V and 7 bases at J, with 10 bases between. The CDR3 spans 13 residues. Germline CDR1 SGHDN, CDR2 FVKESK.

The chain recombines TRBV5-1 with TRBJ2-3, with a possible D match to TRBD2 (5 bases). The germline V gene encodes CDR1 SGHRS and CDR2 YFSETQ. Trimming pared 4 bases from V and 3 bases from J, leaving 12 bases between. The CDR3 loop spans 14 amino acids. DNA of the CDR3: TGCGCCAGCAGCCTCCGGACTCATACAGATACGCAGTATTTT. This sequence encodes CASSLRTHTDTQYF.

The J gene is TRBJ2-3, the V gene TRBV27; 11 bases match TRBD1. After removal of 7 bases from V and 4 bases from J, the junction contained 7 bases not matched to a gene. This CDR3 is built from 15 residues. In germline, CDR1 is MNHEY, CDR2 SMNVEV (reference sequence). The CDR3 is CASNPDRGLSDTQYF. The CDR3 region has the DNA TGTGCCAGCAACCCGGACAGGGGGCTCTCAGATACGCAGTATTTT.

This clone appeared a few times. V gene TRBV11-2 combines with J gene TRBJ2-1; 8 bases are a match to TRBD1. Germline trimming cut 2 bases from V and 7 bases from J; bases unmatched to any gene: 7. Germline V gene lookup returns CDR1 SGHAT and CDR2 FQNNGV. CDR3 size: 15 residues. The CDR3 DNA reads TGTGCCAGCAGCTTATTTGGACAGGGTAATAATGAGCAGTTCTTC. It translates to CASSLFGQGNNEQFF.

CDR3 sequence (DNA): TGTGCCAGCAGCAGGGGGCCGAGGAATGAAAAACTGTTTTTT. This sequence encodes CASSRGPRNEKLFF. The chain recombines TRBV25-1 with TRBJ1-4; the match to TRBD1 covers 8 bases. The CDR3 is 14 residues long. Trimming cost V 6 bases and J 5 bases; bases outside gene matches: 5. Per germline, CDR1 MGHDK and CDR2 SYGVNS.

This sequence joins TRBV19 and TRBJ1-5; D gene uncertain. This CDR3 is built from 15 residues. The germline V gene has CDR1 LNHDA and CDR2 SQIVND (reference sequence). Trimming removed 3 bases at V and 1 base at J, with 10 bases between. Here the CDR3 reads CASSIQKWSNQPQHF. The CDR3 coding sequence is TGTGCCAGTAGTATCCAGAAGTGGAGCAATCAGCCCCAGCATTTT.